This T cell receptor (beta chain) was obtained from a study of T-cell memory formation after mild COVID-19. For the study at large: TCR clusters were mostly donor specific.

V was pared by 0 bases and J by 4 bases, with 12 bases between. Germline loops: CDR1 MGHRA, CDR2 YSYEKL. This CDR3 has 15 residues. The study, taken as a whole, reports: Several responding clones turned up in pre-infection memory, indicating that cross-reactive memory may have taken part. Shrinking CD4+ clones resided mostly in CM and EM, and CD8+ ones in EMRA. Among clones peaking at day 37 in the second wave, SARS-CoV-2 specificity remained unconfirmed.

This clonotype was detected only a few times. Its antigen is not identified. In TCRdb, the 5' RACE reads were re-called with MiXCR into one record per CDR3 protein. The sample holds about 180,000 distinct CDR3 sequences; about a sixth are singletons and the top ten take approximately 2.1%. The chain is built from TRBV4-1 and TRBJ1-2, with D possibly matching TRBD1 (6 bases). Sequencing was performed on PBMCs or a T cell subset sorted from them (not recorded which). The clonotype originates from an adult woman who had mild COVID-19 (a few samples of this study predate the infection). Cell type and time point are not known. In nucleotides, the CDR3 is TGCGCCAGCAGCCAAGAAGGGCAGGGGACCTATGGCTACACCTTC. It encodes CASSQEGQGTYGYTF.